This T cell receptor beta chain was profiled in a study of T cells expressing NK-cell markers. Findings and caveats of the study: The dominant NKG2C+ clonotypes represented 1.0-7.0% of CD8+ T cells in five or six donors.

For TCR beta, cDNA was produced by 5'RACE template switching with UMIs. TCRdb re-called the 5' RACE reads and catalogs CDR3 proteins one per entry, DNA excluded. The table lists around 470,000 distinct CDR3 sequences. Turning to this clonotype: Its specificity is unknown.

The CDR3 sequence is 14 residues long. CDR1 and CDR2 (germline): SGHRS, YFSETQ. The sequenced sample consisted of blood T cells: a sorted CD56 or NKG2C T cell subset, CD4+ or CD8+ T cells, or bulk PBMC T cells (not recorded which). The source of this sequence is a woman in her forties or fifties in good health. The chain joins TRBV5-1 to TRBJ2-1. The CDR3 loop is CASSSVSSYNEQFF.